This TCR beta chain comes out of a study of shared clonotypes between healthy human individuals. The study's findings and limits: Naive CD4 clonotypes overlapped across a handful of donors at roughly 5.1%.

This clone has just one count. Its antigen remains unidentified. V lost 0 bases and J 3 bases, leaving 6 bases between the germline ends. CDR1 and CDR2 (germline): SGHRS, YFSETQ. The CDR3 loop spans 14 amino acids. Profiling relied on immunoSEQ multiplex PCR, and the TCRdb table lists in-frame clones only, not all of them. The repertoire includes approximately 1.5 million clones, 97% to 99% of them detected once, and about 0.4% sits in the top ten. Sequencing was done on a sample of naive CD4+ T cells sorted from blood. Subset reported: CD45RA+ positively selected. V is TRBV5-1 and J is TRBJ2-2; tentative D call: TRBD1 (5 bases). This clonotype originated in a man aged 25 to 45 in good health. The CDR3 region has the DNA TGCGCCAGCAGCTTGGGACAGTACACCGGGGAGCTGTTTTTT. Its protein product is CASSLGQYTGELFF.